This TCR beta chain emerged from a study of blood T cell repertoires in COVID-19 (dated by TCRdb to about 2020). Looking at the study overall: Samples covering the acute and convalescent phases of COVID-19 were provided by collaborators in the United States, Italy and Spain. The dataset comprised deeply sampled blood TCRbeta repertoires from subjects exposed to, actively infected with, or recovered from COVID-19. The material from the prospective study consisted of cDNA or gDNA derived from T cells, B-cell-depleted T cells, or PBMCs. HLA class I and class II types, where available, came from metadata supplied by the sample provider rather than from assay-based typing. Samples were obtained from the ongoing ImmuneRACE study (first 160 participants) and from over 1,000 subjects provided by 6 global collaborators. A freely available public database, intended as a resource for researchers studying the immune response to SARS-CoV-2, is where the repertoires were released. Sample metadata almost always included a de-identified subject ID, COVID-19 status, age in years and sex.

Participants in the prospective study were aged about 18 to 95 years, lived in under 30 United States geographic areas, and enrolled through a virtual design. In the prospective study, participants were assigned to cohorts based on the clinical history participants reported in a screening survey and a study questionnaire. Recovered participants in ImmuneRACE Cohort 3 were defined by two consecutive negative NP/OP PCR tests, clearance by a healthcare professional, or resolution of symptoms. In the prospective study, whole blood, serum and a nasopharyngeal or oropharyngeal swab were collected from each participant by mobile phlebotomists. Additional blood draws and questionnaires over an approximately 2-month period could optionally be provided by prospective study participants. Blood samples from the prospective study were shipped frozen or at room temperature prior to DNA extraction. The paper as a whole reports these results and caveats: The amount of clinical and demographic metadata varied by source and participant and was provided uncurated.

The immunoSEQ Assay, a bias-controlled multiplex PCR, was used to amplify TCRbeta CDR3 regions from genomic DNA. The original methods were these. The number of nucleated cells in each sample was estimated from the amplification of reference gene primers within the assay. Sequence reads were collapsed and filtered to measure the absolute abundance of every unique TCRbeta CDR3 rearrangement. Productive Simpson clonality was computed per sample as the square root of Simpson's diversity index over productive rearrangements. Held by TCRdb, this immuneACCESS table contains in-frame sequences only and omits some clones. Under half of the omission traces to an unresolved V gene where checked; the cause of the rest is unknown. That table supplies the V and J calls and clone size; D and trimming were determined from the DNA. The sample contains 330,000 or so clones, roughly 87% of them found a single time. The top ten clones comprise about 2.7% of the sample.

CDR1 SGDLS and CDR2 YYNGEE were looked up in the germline V gene. V gives up 1 base and J gives up 1 base, and the segment between their germline ends measures 4 bases. Taken from cysteine to phenylalanine, the CDR3 has 13 residues. The entry retains the CDR3 DNA only, 39 bases that are in frame from base 1. Concerning this clone: Its antigen remains unidentified. No much larger clonotype is one base removed from it; base qualities were not supplied.

The receptor comes from a woman aged 30 to 39 who had recovered from COVID-19. The sample taken for sequencing was PBMCs or T cells enriched from blood (not recorded which). The V gene is TRBV9 and the J gene is TRBJ2-3; no D segment can be confidently identified. CDR3 protein: CASSVRGTDTQYF. The nucleotide sequence reads as follows: TGTGCCAGCAGCGTACGAGGCACAGATACGCAGTATTTT. Joined to the reference TRBV9 and TRBJ2-3 proteins, this CDR3 gives the full variable domain: DSGVTQTPKHLITATGQRVTLRCSPRSGDLSVYWYQQSLDQGLQFLIQYYNGEERAKGNILERFSAQQFPDLHSELNLSSLELGDSALYFCASSVRGTDTQYFGPGTRLTVL.